This is a list of T cell receptor beta chains from one sample in a study of T cell responses to AZD1222 COVID-19 vaccine. Libraries were prepared by immunoSEQ multiplex PCR; TCRdb keeps only in-frame clonotypes and omits some of them. The sample records about 120,000 clones, roughly 87% being singletons. Source: peripheral blood, taken on day 0 of AZD1222 vaccination. These receptors were taken from an adult in good health. Each CDR3 is given with its conserved first and last residue. The D gene is left open where the match is weak. Only some rows state a clone size, as once, few, many or a class for expanded clones.

V	D	J	size	CDR3	DNA
TRBV10-3	TRBD2	TRBJ2-1	-	CAIGLANNEQFF	TGTGCCATCGGACTAGCCAACAATGAGCAGTTCTTC
TRBV19	-	TRBJ2-7	-	CASSIDPRTPTYEQYF	TGTGCCAGTAGTATAGATCCTAGGACACCAACCTACGAGCAGTACTTC
TRBV5-1	-	TRBJ1-4	-	CASSLFSPTNEKLFF	TGCGCCAGCAGCTTATTTTCCCCAACTAATGAAAAACTGTTTTTT
TRBV12-2	-	TRBJ2-7	-	CASRLVERLDQYF	TGTGCAAGTCGCTTAGTCGAGCGGCTCGACCAGTACTTC
TRBV7-4	TRBD1	TRBJ2-7	many	CASSIGQDSYEQYF	TGTGCCAGCAGCATTGGACAGGACTCCTACGAGCAGTACTTC
TRBV25-1	TRBD1	TRBJ2-7	once	CASSVQGFYEQYF	TGTGCCAGCAGTGTACAGGGGTTCTACGAGCAGTACTTC
TRBV6-1	-	TRBJ1-1	-	CASSEYDSRDPEAFF	TGTGCCAGCAGTGAATATGACAGTAGGGACCCTGAAGCTTTCTTT
TRBV27	-	TRBJ2-6	few	CASSLQGQTGANVLTF	TGTGCCAGCAGTTTACAGGGCCAAACTGGGGCCAACGTCCTGACTTTC
TRBV9	-	TRBJ1-5	-	CASSNGNSNQPQHF	TGTGCCAGCAGTAACGGGAATAGCAATCAGCCCCAGCATTTT
TRBV6-6	-	TRBJ1-3	-	CASSPVQGIRNTIYF	TGTGCCAGCAGTCCGGTACAGGGTATTAGAAACACCATATATTTT